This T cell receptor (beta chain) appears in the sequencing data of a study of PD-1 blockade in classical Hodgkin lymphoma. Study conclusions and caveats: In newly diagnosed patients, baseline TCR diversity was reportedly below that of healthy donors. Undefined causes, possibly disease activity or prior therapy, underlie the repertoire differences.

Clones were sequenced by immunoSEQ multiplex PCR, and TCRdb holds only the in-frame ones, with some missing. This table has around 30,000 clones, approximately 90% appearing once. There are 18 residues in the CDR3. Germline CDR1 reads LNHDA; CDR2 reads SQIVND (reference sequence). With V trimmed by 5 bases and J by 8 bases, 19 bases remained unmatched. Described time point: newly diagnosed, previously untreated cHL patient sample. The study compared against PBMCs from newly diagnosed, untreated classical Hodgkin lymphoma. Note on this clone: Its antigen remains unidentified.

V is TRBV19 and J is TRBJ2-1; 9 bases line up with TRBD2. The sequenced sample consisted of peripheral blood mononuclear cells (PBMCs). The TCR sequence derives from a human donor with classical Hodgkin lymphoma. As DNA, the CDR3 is TGTGCCAGTAGTGCCCGAGGCGGTAGCGGGAGAGGTAGTTATGAGCAGTTCTTC. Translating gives CASSARGGSGRGSYEQFF.